This TCR beta chain was observed in a study of yellow fever vaccine responses in identical twins. Notes on the study in general: On the reported evidence, twins' vaccine T cell responses seemed partly convergent and partly personalized.

Each CDR3 protein is one row after TCRdb ran MiXCR on the RT-PCR reads. This sample yields under 25,000 distinct CDR3 sequences, of which approximately 72% are seen a single time; more than 2% belongs to the top ten. Regarding this clonotype: Antigen specificity is unknown.

Germline loops: CDR1 ENHRY, CDR2 SYGVKD. This CDR3 is 14 amino acids long. The chain uses TRBV10-3 and TRBJ2-7, with D possibly being TRBD1 or TRBD2 (5 bases each). Source: T cells from blood (PBMCs), unsorted or a sorted subset (not recorded which), taken before or after yellow fever vaccination (not recorded which). The receptor was derived from a woman aged 18-30 years who received the yellow fever vaccine. CDR3 amino acids: CAISEGGSTYEQYV. DNA of the CDR3: TGTGCCATCAGTGAGGGGGGTTCTACCTACGAGCAGTACGTA.